This T cell receptor beta chain was sequenced during a study of Graves' ophthalmopathy and Graves' hyperthyroidism. Study-level findings and limits: Also, most clonotypes expanded in the thyroid above 0.001 frequency appeared in blood.

Other autoimmune diseases, uncontrolled infections, pregnancy or lactation ruled patients out of participation. The diagnosis was founded upon clinical symptoms, serum thyroxine, TRAb, thyroid ultrasound and orbital computed tomography. CDR3 regions of TCR beta were amplified from RNA transcripts. RT-PCR was first run with HTBI primers, then multiplex PCR in a second round. TCRdb reanalysed the multiplex PCR reads using MiXCR and keeps one entry per CDR3 protein. The sample gives some 240,000 distinct CDR3 sequences, approximately 42% of which show up once; about half is in the top ten. This clonotype was seen repeatedly, ten times or more. Its specificity is not known. The CDR3 contains 14 residues. V was pared by 10 bases and J by 4 bases, with 17 bases between. CDR1 and CDR2 from the germline V gene are SGHVS and FQNEAQ.

The source is an adult man with Graves' ophthalmopathy. This chain joins TRBV7-8 and TRBJ1-3, with D tentatively TRBD1 (5 bases). The specimen was peripheral blood. The CDR3 DNA reads as TGTGCCATACGCGCGGGCAGGGACGGAAACACCATATATTTT. This codes for CAIRAGRDGNTIYF.